These T cell receptor beta chains were read from a single sample in a study of T cell repertoires in cytomegalovirus infection. Each CDR3 protein is one row after TCRdb ran MiXCR on the reads. Of approximately 70,000 distinct CDR3 sequences detected, 3% to 4.5% appear once; the ten largest clones hold about 22%. Sequenced sample: PBMCs. Receptors were obtained from a human donor in good health (CMV status not recorded). Some clones in this sample may be carry-over from other donors' samples. CDR3s include the opening cysteine and the closing phenylalanine or tryptophan. A D gene is named only where the DNA matches it firmly. Part of the rows lack a size; the others show once, few, many or a class for expanded clones.

v_gene	j_gene	d_gene	abundance	CDR3aa	CDR3nt
TRBV7-2	TRBJ2-5	TRBD2	many	CASSPRRGGRETQYF	TGTGCCAGCAGCCCCCGACGGGGGGGCCGTGAGACCCAGTACTTC
TRBV28	TRBJ1-6	.	many	CASSSLQENSPLHF	TGTGCCAGCAGTTCTCTCCAGGAAAATTCACCCCTCCACTTT
TRBV5-1	TRBJ1-1	.	many	CASSLDRHTEAFF	TGCGCCAGCAGCTTGGACAGACACACTGAAGCTTTCTTT
TRBV5-1	TRBJ2-1	.	many	CASRGAQRYNEQFF	TGCGCCAGTCGGGGGGCCCAGCGCTACAATGAGCAGTTCTTC
TRBV7-2	TRBJ1-2	TRBD1	many	CASSPQLGQDYGYTF	TGTGCCAGCAGCCCACAACTCGGACAGGACTATGGCTACACCTTC
TRBV6-5	TRBJ2-3	.	many	CASSPGTHTDTQYF	TGTGCCAGCAGCCCCGGGACTCACACAGATACGCAGTATTTT
TRBV6-2/TRBV6-3	TRBJ2-3	TRBD2	.	CASSPQTPGLAGRTDTQYF	TGTGCCAGCAGCCCCCAAACGCCGGGACTAGCGGGACGCACAGATACGCAGTATTTT
TRBV7-2	TRBJ1-2	.	many	CASSLNGVVDGYTF	TGTGCCAGCAGCTTAAACGGGGTAGTGGATGGCTACACCTTC
TRBV7-2	TRBJ1-3	.	many	CASSFYRRTGNTIYF	TGTGCCAGCAGCTTCTATCGAAGAACTGGAAACACCATATATTTT
TRBV20-1	TRBJ1-2	TRBD1	many	CSASPPGTALNYGYTF	TGCAGTGCTAGCCCCCCCGGGACAGCTCTTAACTATGGCTACACCTTC
TRBV4-2	TRBJ2-3	.	many	CASSLTLKGATDTQYF	TGTGCCAGCAGCCTCACCTTAAAGGGAGCCACAGATACGCAGTATTTT
TRBV7-2	TRBJ1-1	.	many	CASSLQGPEAFF	TGTGCCAGCAGCCTCCAGGGGCCTGAAGCTTTCTTT
TRBV28	TRBJ2-1	.	.	CASTWIRGHNEQFF	TGTGCCAGCACCTGGATCAGAGGTCACAATGAGCAGTTCTTC
TRBV7-2	TRBJ2-7	.	many	CASSLLATDSYEQYF	TGTGCCAGCAGCTTATTGGCGACCGACTCCTACGAGCAGTACTTC
TRBV7-2	TRBJ2-7	.	many	CASSSKVVSYRDNEQYF	TGTGCCAGCAGCTCCAAAGTGGTATCCTACCGTGACAACGAGCAGTACTTC
TRBV10-3	TRBJ2-5	TRBD2	many	CAISEDGSGGGTQYF	TGTGCCATCAGTGAGGACGGTAGCGGGGGGGGGACCCAGTACTTC
TRBV5-1	TRBJ1-4	.	.	CASSNRDTEKREKLFF	TGCGCCAGCAGCAACCGGGACACCGAAAAACGGGAAAAACTGTTTTTT
TRBV6-2/TRBV6-3	TRBJ1-1	.	few	CASSNGQFEAFF	TGTGCCAGCAGTAATGGACAGTTTGAAGCTTTCTTT
TRBV7-2	TRBJ1-1	.	many	CASSFTQGTEAFF	TGTGCCAGCAGCTTCACCCAGGGGACTGAAGCTTTCTTT
TRBV7-2	TRBJ2-3	.	many	CASSLARWGNTQYF	TGTGCCAGCAGCTTAGCGAGATGGGGAAATACGCAGTATTTT
TRBV7-2	TRBJ2-4	.	many	CASSLVGNLAKNIQYF	TGTGCCAGCAGCTTAGTAGGGAACCTAGCCAAAAACATTCAGTACTTC
TRBV7-2	TRBJ2-7	TRBD2	many	CASSLVLAGAYEQYF	TGTGCCAGCAGCTTAGTCCTAGCGGGGGCCTACGAGCAGTACTTC